A single sample gave rise to the 17 T cell receptor beta chains below, sequenced in a study of blood T cell repertoires in COVID-19. Libraries were prepared by immunoSEQ multiplex PCR; TCRdb keeps only in-frame clonotypes and omits some of them. The top ten hold 2.6% of the sample, which has roughly 310,000 clones, about 88% seen once. Sequenced: PBMCs or T cells enriched from blood (not recorded which). Every receptor here comes from a man aged 55 to 70 who had recovered from COVID-19.

This clone was recorded only once. The chain links TRBV4-3 to TRBJ1-5; possible D gene TRBD1, 5 bases. CDR3 length: 15 residues. With 0 bases removed from V and 5 bases from J, the gap between germline ends came to 11 bases. CDR1 is LGHNA and CDR2 is YSLEER in the germline V gene. CDR3 protein: CASSQESQGHQPQHF. CDR3 coding DNA: TGCGCCAGCAGCCAAGAGAGTCAGGGCCATCAGCCCCAGCATTTT.

In DNA, the CDR3 is TGTGCCAGCAGCTCCCGGGGATACGAGCAGTACTTC. This translates into CASSSRGYEQYF. The chain is built from TRBV5-6 and TRBJ2-7; D is possibly TRBD2 (5 bases). The germline V gene has CDR1 SGHDT and CDR2 YYEEEE. This CDR3 contains 12 residues. Trimming shortened V by 3 bases and J by 4 bases, and 8 bases separated the two germline ends.

The V gene is TRBV13, the J gene TRBJ2-7, with TRBD1 matching over 9 bases. CDR1 is PRHDT, CDR2 FYEKMQ, per germline (reference sequence). With V trimmed by 4 bases and J by 5 bases, 9 bases remained unmatched. There are 15 residues in the CDR3. The chain's CDR3 is CASSYSGTGIHEQYF. The CDR3 coding sequence is TGTGCCAGCAGCTACTCCGGGACAGGGATCCACGAGCAGTACTTC.

As to this clone: The sample contains more than one DNA sequence encoding this CDR3. CDR3 in amino acids: CASSFWQGSGYTF. In DNA, the CDR3 is TGTGCCAGCAGTTTTTGGCAGGGGAGCGGCTACACCTTC. The J gene is TRBJ1-2, the V gene TRBV27, with D maybe TRBD1 (6 bases). CDR1 and CDR2 (germline): MNHEY, SMNVEV (reference sequence). The CDR3 has 13 residues. The V gene lost 3 bases and the J gene lost 8 bases, with 13 bases spanning the gap.

The sample holds a few counts of this clone. The chain is built from TRBV14 and TRBJ2-3; 7 bases map to TRBD2. The CDR3 consists of 16 residues. Germline assignment: CDR1 SGHDN and CDR2 FVKESK. The junction had 10 bases not matched to a gene; V was cut back by 3 bases and J by 4 bases. Here the CDR3 reads CASSQRTSRRADTQYF. CDR3 coding DNA: TGTGCCAGCAGCCAGAGGACTAGTAGGCGGGCAGATACGCAGTATTTT.

For the CDR3, the DNA is TGTGCCACCAGCAGGGGATCTAGCGGGAGGGCCTCCTACGAGCAGTACTTC. It yields the protein CATSRGSSGRASYEQYF. V and J are TRBV15 and TRBJ2-7; the match to TRBD2 covers 12 bases. With 3 bases clipped from V and 0 bases from J, the junction kept 6 bases outside the gene matches. The CDR3 contains 17 residues. Per the germline V gene, CDR1 is LNHNV and CDR2 is YYDKDF (reference sequence).

The chain links TRBV12-5 to TRBJ1-5; D not resolved. Per the germline V gene, CDR1 is LGHNT and CDR2 is FRNRAP. The CDR3 runs 14 residues. Trimming cost V 0 bases and J 6 bases, with 9 bases left between them. As DNA, the CDR3 is TGTGCTAGTGGTTTGGTCCAGGTAAGTCAGCCCCAGCATTTT. The encoded protein is CASGLVQVSQPQHF.

V and J are TRBV9 and TRBJ2-1; 10 bases are shared with TRBD2. Germline V lookup: CDR1 SGDLS, CDR2 YYNGEE. This CDR3 has 16 residues. After removal of 3 bases from V and 4 bases from J, the junction contained 7 bases not matched to a gene. DNA for the CDR3: TGTGCCAGCAGCGCGACAACTAGCGGGATTTACAATGAGCAGTTCTTC. Protein sequence: CASSATTSGIYNEQFF. Drawing the rest from reference TRBV9 and TRBJ2-1, the complete variable domain is DSGVTQTPKHLITATGQRVTLRCSPRSGDLSVYWYQQSLDQGLQFLIQYYNGEERAKGNILERFSAQQFPDLHSELNLSSLELGDSALYFCASSATTSGIYNEQFFGPGTRLTVL.

The V and J genes are TRBV3-1 (or the pseudogene TRBV3-2) and TRBJ1-1; a weak D match, TRBD1 (6 bases). The CDR3 covers 17 residues. Germline loops: CDR1 LGHDT, CDR2 YNNKEL (reference sequence). Deletions cut 3 bases from V and 5 bases from J, with 22 bases between. This CDR3 is CASSQKTGPTRPTEAFF. The DNA for the CDR3 is TGTGCCAGCAGCCAGAAAACAGGGCCTACCCGGCCAACTGAAGCTTTCTTT.

About this clone itself: It is likely a read error, because the conserved phenylalanine at the end of the CDR3 is missing. The DNA is left out, because the CDR3 cannot be placed on it with certainty; the CDR3 is given as TCRdb lists it. V is TRBV12-2 and J is TRBJ1-2; the table's D call, TRBD1, has no DNA check behind it. TRBV12-2 is a pseudogene locus. The CDR3 length is 10 residues, termini included. This chain's CDR3 is CASRFYINQG.

The CDR3 DNA is TGTGCCACCAGCAAGGACAGAACTAGGGGCACCGGGGAGCTGTTTTTT. As protein: CATSKDRTRGTGELFF. The chain couples TRBV15 to TRBJ2-2; D is perhaps TRBD1 (6 bases). This CDR3 comprises 16 residues. Per germline, CDR1 LNHNV and CDR2 YYDKDF (reference sequence). V dropped 4 bases and J dropped 4 bases, with 16 bases sitting between them.

The chain couples TRBV21-1 to TRBJ1-5; the D call TRBD1 from the table was never checked on the DNA. TRBV21-1 counts as a pseudogene. The CDR3 covers 14 residues. The DNA of the CDR3 is TGTGCCAGCAGCACCAGGACAGGACCTCAGCCCCAGCATTTT. Translation: CASSTRTGPQPQHF.

This clone occurred once. The chain joins TRBV9 to TRBJ2-1, with 9 bases lining up with TRBD1. CDR3 length equals 15 residues. Germline V gives CDR1 SGDLS, CDR2 YYNGEE. The V and J ends lost 0 bases and 4 bases, in that order; junction bases with no gene match: 2. CDR3 protein: CASSVATGGYNEQFF. CDR3 DNA: TGTGCCAGCAGCGTAGCGACAGGGGGTTACAATGAGCAGTTCTTC.

The chain couples TRBV6-1 to TRBJ2-4; D may be TRBD1 (6 bases). The V and J ends lost 0 bases and 3 bases respectively, with 6 bases between them. Per the germline V gene, CDR1 is MNHNS and CDR2 is SASEGT. CDR3 length: 14 amino acids. CDR3 sequence: CASSEAGGKNIQYF. For the CDR3, the DNA is TGTGCCAGCAGTGAAGCAGGGGGCAAAAACATTCAGTACTTC.

The V gene is TRBV14, the J gene TRBJ2-5; the D gene is possibly TRBD2 (6 bases). V lost 3 bases and J 0 bases, leaving 8 bases between the germline ends. Germline assignment: CDR1 SGHDN and CDR2 FVKESK. This CDR3 has 14 amino acids. DNA of the CDR3: TGTGCCAGCAGCCAGAGGAGGGACCAAGAGACCCAGTACTTC. It encodes CASSQRRDQETQYF.

The J gene is TRBJ2-1, the V gene TRBV5-1; 7 positions agree with TRBD1. The CDR3 sequence is 14 residues long. The V segment lost 0 bases and the J segment 9 bases; nucleotides outside the gene matches: 6. CDR1 and CDR2 from the germline V gene are SGHRS and YFSETQ. CDR3 nucleotides: TGCGCCAGCAGCTTGGACCCACAGGGGTTTGAGCAGTTCTTC. It codes for CASSLDPQGFEQFF.

V gene TRBV6-6 combines with J gene TRBJ1-6; D uncertain. Germline CDR1 and CDR2: MNHNY and SVGAGI (reference sequence). V gave up 5 bases and J gave up 0 bases, with 14 bases separating them. CDR3 length equals 17 residues. CDR3 loop: CASSPLTSFSYNSPLHF. The CDR3 coding sequence is TGTGCCAGCAGTCCCCTCACTTCTTTCTCCTATAATTCACCCCTCCACTTT.